This T cell receptor (beta chain) was sequenced during a study of HIV-infected patients and healthy controls. Broader study findings: During therapy, HIV-associated CDR3s fell significantly in frequency, while CMV-associated CDR3s did not change significantly.

V shed 4 bases and J shed 3 bases, with 14 bases lying between them. The CDR3 is 14 residues long. CDR1 is SQVTM, CDR2 ANQGSEA, per germline. Reverse transcription used about 500 ng RNA and constant-region primers for alpha and beta. Using multiplexing indices, alpha and beta chain libraries were generated apart by chain-specific third strand synthesis. A single primer pair per chain amplified all rearrangements, with per-molecule barcodes. A 5' RACE adapter with a random hexamer and the SP2 primer site was joined to cDNA. TCRdb ran MiXCR on the 5' RACE reads and lists one entry per CDR3 protein. This sample carries some 6,500 distinct CDR3 sequences, 6.5% to 7.5% of them seen once, and the ten largest clones take approximately 15%. Follow-up blood was drawn about 14 weeks, roughly three months, after antiretroviral therapy began. The repertoire came from unfractionated whole blood and reflected all unsorted peripheral T cells. RNA came from approximately 2.6 ml of peripheral blood.

There are many counts of this clonotype. What it recognizes is unknown. The chain recombines TRBV29-1 with TRBJ2-3; D assignment may be TRBD1 or TRBD2 (5 bases each). This clonotype was obtained from an adult with HIV infection. Here the sequenced sample was blood, taken during antiretroviral therapy. CDR3 in DNA: TGCAGCGTTGGTTGGGGGAGCGAGACAGATACGCAGTATTTT. This encodes CSVGWGSETDTQYF.